The T cell receptor (beta chain) under discussion was sequenced for a study of T cells in tuberculosis. Thawed, overnight-rested PBMC were stained with GMM-loaded CD1B tetramer, viability dye and anti-CD3, then sorted. C32 glucose monomycolate from Rhodococcus equi was loaded onto the CD1B tetramers. About 100,000 tetramer-negative cells were sorted from each donor. V was shortened by 2 bases and J by 1 base, with 5 bases between the two germline ends. CDR3 length: 13 amino acids. Germline CDR1 is SGHTA and CDR2 is FQGTGA. Clones were read by immunoSEQ multiplex PCR, and TCRdb kept only the in-frame ones, dropping some. This table has about 88,000 clones, roughly 88% appearing once.

V gene TRBV7-3 combines with J gene TRBJ2-5; no clear D. Sequencing was done on a sample of CD1b-GMM tetramer-negative cells sorted from PBMCs. The clonotype originates from an adult woman with latent tuberculosis. DNA for the CDR3: TGTGCCAGCAGCTTAGGCCCCCAAGAGACCCAGTACTTC. This encodes CASSLGPQETQYF.